This record concerns one T cell receptor beta chain sequence. This clonotype showed up many times. The clone's antigen remains unknown. Base qualities are not recorded, but no much larger clone differs from it by a single base. The data were obtained in a study of T cells in Graves' hyperthyroidism and ophthalmopathy (dated by TCRdb to about 2019). Describing the broader study: Peripheral blood was collected at initial diagnosis, before any treatment. To identify distinguishing TCR V-J signatures, a discovery cohort of around 100 patients was used, comprising 40 to 45 with Graves' ophthalmopathy and 57 with stable Graves' hyperthyroidism. The 75 to 100 discovery patients were divided at random into training and test sets in a 7:3 ratio. An independent validation cohort of around 20 hyperthyroidism patients and approximately 15 patients who later progressed to ophthalmopathy tested prospective prediction of ophthalmopathy. The study also compared thyroid tissue and blood T-cell repertoires from about six Graves' hyperthyroidism patients. The paper reports TCR Vbeta CDR3 sequencing of some 140 peripheral blood samples: 40 or so ophthalmopathy, under 85 hyperthyroidism and around 17 progressor patients. After sampling, hyperthyroidism patients received methimazole starting at 30 mg daily, and ophthalmopathy patients received high-dose intravenous methylprednisolone. The full study reports these points: Most expanded thyroid clonotypes (frequency above 0.001) were also detected in blood, a finding suggesting that blood repertoires may reflect thyroid immune responses. In validation, progression to ophthalmopathy was predicted by the model with 55% to 71% sensitivity and about 72% specificity, a median of roughly 6.4 months before onset. Sample size was not statistically predetermined, and investigators were not blinded to group allocation. A 13 V-J signature model separated ophthalmopathy from stable hyperthyroidism, with around 90% sensitivity and about 81% specificity in cross-validation and 80%/75% in testing.

The TCR beta CDR3 regions were amplified from RNA transcripts. The first round of RT-PCR for the TCR CDR3 was performed with the HTBI primer set and the Qiagen OneStep RT-PCR kit. The libraries were constructed in a second round of multiplex PCR and then size-selected and purified. Paired-end sequencing of the libraries was performed with 100 bp reads on an Illumina HiSeq2000. For the original study's pipeline: SOAPnuke was used to process the raw data, throwing out any read that contained adapters or uncalled bases, had a mean Phred below 15, or lacked an exact constant-primer or identifier match. High-quality paired reads were merged with COPE v1.2.5, and unique nucleotide sequences were defined as clonotypes. MiTCR v1.1 was used to align clonotypes to the IMGT TRBV, TRBD and TRBJ reference segments. The analysis was restricted to V-J combinations with a frequency above 0.0001, which together covered over 99% of the repertoires. A TCS score was defined as the ratio between F50 (clonal expansion) and ExV (chaos), using BLOSUM62-based TCRdist between CDR3 peptides within each V-J. Welch's t-statistics and random forest reduced around 520 V-J features to roughly 13, which were used in a naive Bayes classifier (R e1071). The public reads were reprocessed in TCRdb via fastp at Q25 and MiXCR, keeping in-frame beta chains. For every CDR3 protein sequence, its rows merge into one entry that carries the most common genes and DNA. The V and J calls were not made by the authors but by TCRdb's processing. The sample table contains 410,000 or so distinct CDR3 sequences; only one count was recorded for under 15% of them. Jointly, the top ten make up around 13% of the sample.

Moderately to severely active disease, a Clinical Activity Score of at least 3, a NOSPECS grade of at least 4, and a duration under 3 months were present in ophthalmopathy patients. Exclusion was applied to patients with uncontrolled infections, other autoimmune diseases, pregnancy or lactation. Clinical symptoms, serum thyroxine and TRAb, thyroid ultrasound, and orbital computed tomography formed the basis for the diagnoses. PBMCs were isolated from 7.5 to 10 ml of fresh peripheral blood by Ficoll-Paque density gradient centrifugation. Total RNA was extracted using Trizol reagent, and RNA quality was assessed on an Agilent 2100 Bioanalyzer. Trimming removed 6 bases from V and 10 bases from J; the gene matches leave 16 bases unexplained. Including the terminal cysteine and phenylalanine, the CDR3 comprises 15 residues. Only CDR3 DNA remains: 45 bases, in frame from the first base. Per the germline V gene (reference sequence), DFQATT is the CDR1 and SNEGSKA is the CDR2.

The source is a man aged 18 to 29 with Graves' ophthalmopathy. The sequencing input was blood. Here the chain combines TRBV20-1 and TRBJ2-1; 9 bases in the junction line up with TRBD2. The DNA is as follows: TGCAGTGCCCCCGTGGAAAGGCGGGGGGGAGGGGAGCAGTTCTTC. Its protein reads: CSAPVERRGGGEQFF.